These T cell receptor beta chains were read from a single sample in a study of cytomegalovirus exposure and HLA in healthy donors. The assay was immunoSEQ multiplex PCR, and TCRdb's table has in-frame clones only and misses some. The sample holds 100,000 to 150,000 clones; roughly three quarters are singletons and the top ten take 0.75% to 0.95%. The sample comprised PBMCs. These receptors were obtained from an older woman in good health and CMV-seronegative. The conserved cysteine and the conserved F or W are not part of the CDR3 here.

TRBV6-5 | ASRTRQFYGYT
TRBV7-2 | ASSLNRQAPGEKLF
TRBV30 | AWSPGQGHTEAF
TRBV13 | ASSSTAPRGSQRGSPLH
TRBV7-8 | ASSWGEGGAPYEQY
TRBV5-4 | ASSSDRGNQPQH
TRBV18 | ASSPPRGPTYNEQF
TRBV6-4 | ATSGGATYEQY
TRBV5-1 | ASSWGQGADEQY
TRBV9 | ASSVTSGRGDTQY
TRBV27 | ASSFWTGGFTEAF
TRBV7-8 | ASSLGRFRRMGSTDTQY
TRBV7-3 | ASRRAVGRSGSYEQY
TRBV19 | ASSIWQGAPEQY
TRBV28 | ASSLWDARAPNTGELF
TRBV11-3 | ASSPPGGGRTDTQY
TRBV28 | ASSSMDSKYAEAF
TRBV10-2 | ASSVRGAENTEAF
TRBV6-4 | ASSDGDRSTDTQY
TRBV6-1 | ASSEAGGEQY
TRBV2 | ASRANYEQY
TRBV7-6 | ASSSGQGAYGYT
TRBV5-1 | ASSLNLANYGYT
TRBV29-1 | SVVPGNTEAF
TRBV2 | ASSGGRGLNEQY
TRBV27 | ASSSTVQETQY
TRBV18 | ASSSDRGGLNEQF
TRBV27 | ASSPRQGQETQY
TRBV5-4 | ASSSPTGTYEQY
TRBV19 | ASKGTGGNTEAF
TRBV19 | ASSPGRQVWGNQPQH
TRBV9 | ASSPGGGVNEQF
TRBV19 | ASSIGGTHHYEQY
TRBV4-1 | ASSQAGPGTNTEAF
TRBV4-1 | ASSSGGLAGFGRETQY
TRBV5-1 | ASSSTWVGGGSTDTQY
TRBV29-1 | SAPGGSYSYNEQF
TRBV4-1 | ASSLARSETQY
TRBV9 | ASSGPPSLNEQF
TRBV6-5 | ASSYRDSHYGYT
TRBV6-1 | ASSVETRVNTEAF
TRBV30 | AWSTGQSTDTQY
TRBV6-5 | ASAQAGGTYEQY
TRBV7-9 | ASSLGIPARGEAF